The T cell receptor (beta chain) under discussion was sequenced for a study of patients and donors after allogeneic stem cell transplantation. This clonotype was picked up a small number of times. The CDR3 is 14 residues long. The V and J ends lost 6 bases and 5 bases respectively, with 16 bases between them. Per germline, CDR1 SQVTM and CDR2 ANQGSEA. TCRdb recomputed calls from the RT-PCR reads with MiXCR, one row per CDR3 protein. The data contain approximately 200,000 distinct CDR3 sequences, around two fifths of them singletons. The sequencing sample was made of blood, either unsorted or a sorted T cell fraction (not recorded which). The chain recombines TRBV29-1 with TRBJ1-4; D possibly corresponds to TRBD1 (6 bases). The clonotype originates from a human donor who was either an allogeneic HSCT recipient or a stem cell or donor lymphocyte infusion donor (not recorded which). It is not recorded whose cells these are; they may come from a transplant donor. CDR3 sequence reads: CSVSFAGTNEKLFF. CDR3 in DNA: TGCAGCGTCTCTTTCGCCGGGACAAATGAAAAACTGTTTTTT. The full variable domain, with the rest looked up from reference TRBV29-1 and TRBJ1-4, is SAVISQKPSRDICQRGTSLTIQCQVDSQVTMMFWYRQQPGQSLTLIATANQGSEATYESGFVIDKFPISRPNLTFSTLTVSNMSPEDSSIYLCSVSFAGTNEKLFFGSGTQLSVL.